A selection of T cell receptor beta chains follows, all from one sample in a study of blood T cell repertoires in COVID-19. Assay used: immunoSEQ multiplex PCR; TCRdb lists only in-frame clones, some missing. The sample holds 85,000 to 120,000 clones; around 90% are singletons and the top ten take under 6.5%. Sample: peripheral blood. The source is a woman between 50 and 59 years old with COVID-19, enrolled during active disease. Both conserved end residues are trimmed from each CDR3. The order of the fields is clone size, J gene, D gene, V gene, CDR3 protein. The D gene is left open where the match is weak. Expanded clones are given a class, and other clones once, few, many or no size at all.

NA	TRBJ2-3	TRBD1	TRBV2	ASSPGQGLDTQY
NA	TRBJ2-1	TRBD2	TRBV28	ASSFSPLQRGETDEQF
once	TRBJ1-4	NA	TRBV5-6	ASSFPGTNEKLF
few	TRBJ1-2	NA	TRBV2	ASSEAVTNYGYT
few	TRBJ1-1	NA	TRBV11-2	ASSLTTQNTEAF
NA	TRBJ2-1	NA	TRBV7-2	ASSSVPISGPIYNEQF
NA	TRBJ2-7	NA	TRBV19	ASTRTGVDYEQY
NA	TRBJ2-3	TRBD2	TRBV6-2/TRBV6-3	ASSYGAGGTDTQY
once	TRBJ2-2	NA	TRBV20-1	SASGRANTGELF
NA	TRBJ1-3	NA	TRBV19	ASSIEQPISGNTIY
NA	TRBJ2-3	NA	TRBV12-2	ASRPGTSPSTDTQY
NA	TRBJ2-5	NA	TRBV7-7	ASSRTPRETQY
once	TRBJ2-7	TRBD2	TRBV7-9	ASSARLAGAFYEQY
once	TRBJ2-7	NA	TRBV9	ASSVEGVPSYEQY
NA	TRBJ2-1	NA	TRBV7-9	ASTLEDIPSFYNEQF
NA	TRBJ2-5	NA	TRBV10-3	ATRGAASQETQY
NA	TRBJ1-1	NA	TRBV7-8	ASSLGTGNTEAF
NA	TRBJ1-2	NA	TRBV7-9	ASSLTDNYGYT
NA	TRBJ1-1	NA	TRBV7-2	ASSLAAVNTEAF
NA	TRBJ2-5	NA	TRBV27	ASSWGQQETQY
NA	TRBJ2-3	TRBD2	TRBV2	ASSTSGGSTDTQY
once	TRBJ1-5	NA	TRBV30	AWSVTGGAQPQH
NA	TRBJ2-7	NA	TRBV27	ASSLSAGGHEQY
NA	TRBJ2-5	TRBD2	TRBV6-4	ASSEDGGRAETQY
once	TRBJ2-7	NA	TRBV7-2	ASSETPLGQY
NA	TRBJ2-1	NA	TRBV6-5	ASSYLQGPYEQF
NA	TRBJ1-1	NA	TRBV5-1	ASSLLSGENTEAF
NA	TRBJ2-7	TRBD1	TRBV30	AWSVGTGISYEQY
NA	TRBJ1-6	NA	TRBV7-3	ASSLTASGTGYNSPLH
NA	TRBJ2-3	TRBD2	TRBV3-1/TRBV3-2	ASSQDRGSGGARTDTQY
few	TRBJ1-5	NA	TRBV24-1	ATSDFSSNQPQH
NA	TRBJ2-1	TRBD2	TRBV28	ASTRGGSYNEQF
NA	TRBJ2-7	TRBD1	TRBV19	ASSLGQGARAYEQY
NA	TRBJ2-1	NA	TRBV6-5	AFRHDSYNEQF
once	TRBJ2-1	TRBD2	TRBV27	ASRAGGPYNEQF
NA	TRBJ2-7	NA	TRBV7-2	ASSPRQVTYEQY
once	TRBJ2-3	TRBD2	TRBV12-5	ASGLAAGGPLTQY
NA	TRBJ2-1	TRBD2	TRBV11-2	ASSLVAGIDNEQF